Below, 17 T cell receptor beta chains from the same sample are listed, as sequenced in a study of CD8 T cells in Susac syndrome. RNA, at about 0.45 to 1 ug, was reverse transcribed with random hexamers. TCRdb passed the immunoSEQ multiplex PCR reads through MiXCR, listing each CDR3 protein once. The sample carries approximately 100,000 distinct CDR3 sequences, around 97% recorded once. Specimen: CD4+ T cells from PBMCs. Receptors originate from a human donor in good health.

V is TRBV3-1 and J is TRBJ2-1; TRBD2 matches at 10 bases. V lost 0 bases to trimming and J lost 7 bases; unmatched junction nucleotides: 9. The CDR3 spans 17 residues. CDR1 LGHDT and CDR2 YNNKEL come from the germline V gene (reference sequence). This CDR3 reads CASSQEPSGGAWNEQFF. CDR3 nucleotides: TGTGCCAGCAGCCAAGAGCCAAGCGGGGGGGCCTGGAATGAGCAGTTCTTC.

The V call is TRBV20-1, the J call TRBJ2-3; 12 nucleotides match TRBD2. J lost 0 bases, V lost 0 bases, and 10 bases had no gene match. This CDR3 contains 19 residues. Germline V gene data show CDR1 as DFQATT and CDR2 as SNEGSKA (reference sequence). This chain's CDR3 is CSARDGLAGGPTSTDTQYF. CDR3 DNA: TGCAGTGCTAGAGATGGGCTAGCGGGGGGGCCAACTAGCACAGATACGCAGTATTTT.

This chain connects TRBV28 to TRBJ2-5; perhaps D is TRBD1 or TRBD2 (6 bases each). From germline, CDR1 is MDHEN and CDR2 SYDVKM. With 7 bases removed from V and 6 bases from J, the gap between germline ends came to 21 bases. CDR3 length: 15 residues. CDR3 bases: TGTGCCAGCACCGACGGAGGGGGACGGTGGAAGACCCAGTACTTC. Translation: CASTDGGGRWKTQYF.

This clonotype was recorded only once. This chain connects TRBV20-1 to TRBJ2-1, with 7 bases identical to TRBD1. V was pared by 5 bases and J by 9 bases, with 10 bases of the junction left unmatched. The CDR3 loop spans 13 amino acids. In germline, CDR1 is DFQATT, CDR2 SNEGSKA (reference sequence). CDR3 loop: CSALRPTGVEQFF. In nucleotides, the CDR3 is TGCAGTGCTCTTCGGCCTACAGGGGTTGAGCAGTTCTTC.

This clonotype appeared a single time. CDR3: CASRDRGANTGELFF. The CDR3 region has the DNA TGTGCCAGCCGCGACAGGGGGGCTAACACCGGGGAGCTGTTTTTT. This rearrangement joins TRBV2 to TRBJ2-2, with 9 bases aligning to TRBD1. The V segment lost 8 bases and the J segment 2 bases; nucleotides outside the gene matches: 6. Germline CDR1 SNHLY, CDR2 FYNNEI. The CDR3 sequence is 15 residues long.

This chain links TRBV29-1 with TRBJ1-2, with a tentative D call TRBD1 (5 bases). V shed 6 bases and J shed 10 bases, with 18 bases lying between them. The CDR3 length is 12 residues. Germline CDR1 is SQVTM and CDR2 is ANQGSEA. DNA of the CDR3: TGCAGCGTGGACCGTGGGACGGTAGACTACACCTTC. Translated, it gives CSVDRGTVDYTF.

The V and J genes are TRBV15 and TRBJ2-6, with D tentatively TRBD2 (5 bases). With 0 bases removed from V and 4 bases from J, the gap between germline ends came to 10 bases. Germline V gives CDR1 LNHNV, CDR2 YYDKDF (reference sequence). The CDR3 contains 16 residues. The chain's CDR3 is CATSRDQGRGANVLTF. The CDR3 DNA follows: TGTGCCACCAGCAGAGATCAAGGGAGAGGGGCCAACGTCCTGACTTTC.

The genes are TRBV29-1 and TRBJ1-3, with unresolved D. Germline V gene data show CDR1 as SQVTM and CDR2 as ANQGSEA. V was trimmed by 3 bases and J by 1 base, leaving 4 bases between them. This CDR3 comprises 12 residues. The CDR3 coding sequence is TGCAGCGTTGATATATCTGGAAACACCATATATTTT. As protein: CSVDISGNTIYF.

This sequence joins TRBV5-1 and TRBJ2-1; 9 nucleotides line up with TRBD1. Germline lookup yields CDR1 SGHRS and CDR2 YFSETQ. CDR3 length equals 14 residues. The J segment lost 5 bases and the V segment lost 4 bases, leaving 4 bases of the junction unmatched. The CDR3 DNA follows: TGCGCCAGCAGCCTTGGGACAGGGAACAATGAGCAGTTCTTC. Its translation is CASSLGTGNNEQFF.

This rearrangement joins TRBV12-3 or TRBV12-4 to TRBJ2-7; 8 bases line up with TRBD2. The CDR3 runs to 14 residues. Trimming removed 6 bases from V and 5 bases from J; junction bases left unmatched: 9. The CDR3 loop is CASSLDGRGDEQYF. The CDR3 DNA reads as TGTGCCAGCAGCCTAGACGGGAGGGGGGACGAGCAGTACTTC.

The chain uses TRBV11-2 and TRBJ1-2, with TRBD1 identical over 8 bases. CDR3 length equals 15 residues. Looked up from germline, CDR1 is SGHAT and CDR2 is FQNNGV. V trimming: 4 bases; J trimming: 6 bases; junction bases outside the gene matches: 10. CDR3 sequence reads: CASSSLRQGLNGYTF. CDR3 sequence (DNA): TGTGCCAGCAGCTCCTTGAGACAGGGGTTGAATGGCTACACCTTC.

The chain carries TRBV6-5 and TRBJ2-5; weak D call: TRBD2 (6 bases). Trimming cost V 6 bases and J 7 bases, with 18 bases left between them. Germline CDR1 and CDR2: MNHEY and SVGAGI. CDR3 length equals 14 residues. The CDR3 DNA reads as TGTGCCAGCAGCTCCCCGGGGGTGAGGGGGACCCAGTACTTC. Residues: CASSSPGVRGTQYF.

This sequence joins TRBV28 and TRBJ2-2; D possibly corresponds to TRBD1 (5 bases). This CDR3 region has 14 residues. Trimming left V 6 bases short and J 1 base short, with 9 bases between. Germline CDR1 is MDHEN and CDR2 is SYDVKM. The CDR3 here is CASRPTGNTGELFF. CDR3 bases: TGTGCCAGCAGACCTACAGGGAACACCGGGGAGCTGTTTTTT.

The genes are TRBV3-1 and TRBJ2-5; D is perhaps TRBD2 (5 bases). The CDR3 extends over 15 amino acids. V lost 2 bases and J 1 base, leaving 11 bases between the germline ends. In germline, CDR1 is LGHDT, CDR2 YNNKEL (reference sequence). CDR3 DNA sequence: TGTGCCAGCAGCCAAATGGCGGGTTCCCAAGAGACCCAGTACTTC. Encoded protein: CASSQMAGSQETQYF.

This chain uses TRBV7-2 with TRBJ2-5, with D maybe TRBD1 (5 bases). The ends were cut back, 1 base at V and 2 bases at J, with 11 bases in the middle. The CDR3 spans 15 residues. Per germline, CDR1 SGHTA and CDR2 FQGNSA. Here the CDR3 reads CASSLETGRQETQYF. The CDR3 DNA reads as TGTGCCAGCAGCTTAGAAACAGGACGGCAAGAGACCCAGTACTTC.

The chain joins TRBV20-1 to TRBJ2-3; D gene ambiguous. This CDR3 contains 13 residues. V lost 3 bases, J lost 2 bases, and 9 bases lay in between. CDR1 is DFQATT, CDR2 SNEGSKA, per germline (reference sequence). CDR3 in amino acids: CSASRGFTDTQYF. CDR3 nucleotides: TGCAGTGCTAGTAGAGGATTCACAGATACGCAGTATTTT.

The rearrangement links TRBV11-2 to TRBJ1-2; TRBD1 might be the D (5 bases). Germline V lookup: CDR1 SGHAT, CDR2 FQNNGV. With 4 bases removed from V and 1 base from J, the gap between germline ends came to 28 bases. There are 20 residues in the CDR3. The CDR3 bases are TGTGCCAGCAGCTCGAGGGTGGTCAGGGCGCCTCCTGCTTTTAACTATGGCTACACCTTC. Amino acids: CASSSRVVRAPPAFNYGYTF. The complete variable domain, with remaining parts taken from reference TRBV11-2 and TRBJ1-2, reads EAGVAQSPRYKIIEKRQSVAFWCNPISGHATLYWYQQILGQGPKLLIQFQNNGVVDDSQLPKDRFSAERLKGVDSTLKIQPAKLEDSAVYLCASSSRVVRAPPAFNYGYTFGSGTRLTVV.